This T cell receptor beta chain appears in the sequencing data of a study of identical twins. Details on this clonotype: Its antigen is still unknown.

Points from the study as a whole: Out-of-frame alpha sequences common to twins exhibited a surplus of low generation probability.

The CDR3 contains 16 residues. Between the trimmed V and J ends, which lost 0 bases and 5 bases, there was a span of 16 bases. CDR1 and CDR2 (germline): MGHRA, YSYEKL. One entry per CDR3 protein, called by TCRdb with MiXCR from the 5' RACE reads. The sample has around 1.7 million distinct CDR3 sequences, around 33% seen once. The origin of this receptor is a newborn girl in good health. Sequencing was done on a sample of cord blood. The chain joins TRBV4-1 to TRBJ1-2; TRBD1 is a possible D gene (5 bases). CDR3 DNA: TGCGCCAGCAGCCAAGACTGGGTCAGGGCCCCGTATGGCTACACCTTC. Protein product: CASSQDWVRAPYGYTF.